The 3 T cell receptor beta chains below were found in one sample sequenced in a study of T cell repertoires in cytomegalovirus infection. TCRdb called the reads again in MiXCR, with one record for every CDR3 protein. The sample carries around 490,000 distinct CDR3 sequences, approximately 25% recorded once. Sequences were obtained from PBMCs. These receptor sequences come from a human donor in good health (CMV status not recorded). Some clones in this sample may be carry-over from other donors' samples.

In its sample, this clonotype was seen many times. CDR3 sequence reads: CASSPLKGSSYGYTF. Here the CDR3 DNA reads TGTGCCAGCAGCCCCTTGAAGGGCAGCTCCTATGGCTACACCTTC. The chain recombines TRBV7-3 with TRBJ1-2, with unresolved D. The V gene's germline CDR1 is SGHTA and CDR2 FQGTGA. V lost 5 bases, J lost 4 bases, and 17 bases lay in between. This CDR3 has 15 residues.

This clonotype was seen just once. The chain employs TRBV11-2 and TRBJ2-2, with TRBD2 matching over 7 bases. Germline V gives CDR1 SGHAT, CDR2 FQNNGV. Losses at the gene ends were 5 bases for V and 2 bases for J; bases not matched to a gene: 2. CDR3 length equals 14 residues. The CDR3 region has the DNA TGTGCCAGCAGCCGGACTAGAAACACCGGGGAGCTGTTTTTT. Amino acids: CASSRTRNTGELFF.

This clonotype was recorded many times. The rearrangement links TRBV7-8 to TRBJ1-1; D is unresolved. The CDR3 contains 15 residues. CDR1 and CDR2 (germline): SGHVS, FQNEAQ. Trimming removed 1 base from V and 1 base from J, with 10 bases in between. The CDR3 bases are TGTGCCAGCAGCTTAGGGACGAACCGGAACACTGAAGCTTTCTTT. Its translation: CASSLGTNRNTEAFF.